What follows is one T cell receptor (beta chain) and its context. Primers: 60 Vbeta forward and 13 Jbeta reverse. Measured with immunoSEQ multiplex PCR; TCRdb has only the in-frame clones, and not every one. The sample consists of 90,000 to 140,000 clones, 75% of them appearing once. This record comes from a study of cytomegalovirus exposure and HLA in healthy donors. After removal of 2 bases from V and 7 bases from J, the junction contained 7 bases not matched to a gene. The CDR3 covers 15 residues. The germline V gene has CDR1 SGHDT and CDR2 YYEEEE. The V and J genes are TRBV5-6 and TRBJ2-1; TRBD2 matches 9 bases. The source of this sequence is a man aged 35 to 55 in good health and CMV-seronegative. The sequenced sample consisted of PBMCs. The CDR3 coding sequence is TGTGCCAGCAGCTTAAGGGGACTAGCAAGGAATGAGCAGTTCTTC. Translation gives CASSLRGLARNEQFF.